The rows below give T cell receptor beta chains drawn from one sample of a study of Graves' ophthalmopathy and Graves' hyperthyroidism. One entry per CDR3 protein results from TCRdb running MiXCR on the multiplex PCR reads. The repertoire holds over 450,000 distinct CDR3 sequences, with around an eighth as singletons. Sequenced input: blood. Receptors were obtained from a woman in her thirties with Graves' ophthalmopathy. CDR3s include the opening cysteine and the closing phenylalanine or tryptophan. The D gene is left open where the match is weak. Clone size is stated in some rows and not others, as once, few, many or a class when expanded.

J gene | clone size | V gene | D gene | CDR3 protein | CDR3 DNA
TRBJ2-7 | many | TRBV6-2/TRBV6-3 | . | CASGSAESSYEQYF | TGTGCCAGCGGCTCGGCAGAGAGCTCCTACGAGCAGTACTTC
TRBJ1-6 | few | TRBV4-1 | TRBD1 | CASSQMTGGNSPLHF | TGCGCCAGCAGCCAGATGACAGGGGGTAATTCACCCCTCCACTTT
TRBJ1-5 | many | TRBV15 | . | CATSRAKGQPQHF | TGTGCCACCAGCAGAGCAAAAGGCCAGCCCCAGCATTTT
TRBJ1-1 | many | TRBV7-9 | . | CASRTAGFANTEAFF | TGTGCCAGCAGAACAGCTGGGTTCGCGAACACTGAAGCTTTCTTT
TRBJ2-7 | . | TRBV4-1 | . | CASSQPVPYEQYF | TGCGCCAGCAGCCAACCGGTCCCCTACGAGCAGTACTTC
TRBJ1-2 | many | TRBV12-3/TRBV12-4 | . | CASSPGIGGYTF | TGTGCCAGCAGTCCAGGGATAGGGGGCTACACCTTC
TRBJ2-5 | many | TRBV3-1 | . | CASSQDGGETQYF | TGTGCCAGCAGCCAAGATGGGGGGGAGACCCAGTACTTC
TRBJ2-2 | many | TRBV28 | . | CASSPFPAREDTGELFF | TGTGCCAGCAGTCCCTTCCCCGCCCGTGAGGACACCGGGGAGCTGTTTTTT
TRBJ2-5 | few | TRBV24-1 | . | CATSEEGEETQYF | TGTGCCACCAGTGAGGAGGGCGAAGAGACCCAGTACTTC
TRBJ1-1 | many | TRBV7-9 | . | CASSSFQGTEAFF | TGTGCCAGCAGCTCGTTCCAGGGGACTGAAGCTTTCTTT
TRBJ2-2 | . | TRBV28 | TRBD2 | CASSSPGLAGGPNTGELFF | TGTGCCAGCAGTTCGCCGGGACTAGCGGGAGGCCCTAACACCGGGGAGCTGTTTTTT
TRBJ2-7 | many | TRBV6-1 | . | CASSQQGYDYEQYF | TGTGCCAGCAGTCAACAGGGATATGACTACGAGCAGTACTTC
TRBJ2-5 | . | TRBV14 | . | CASSQDVLRTQYF | TGTGCCAGCAGCCAAGACGTTCTCCGGACCCAGTACTTC
TRBJ2-5 | many | TRBV6-1 | . | CASSLWAGSRETQYF | TGTGCCAGCAGCCTCTGGGCAGGGTCCCGAGAGACCCAGTACTTC
TRBJ2-2 | many | TRBV6-1 | . | CASSPVSDTGELFF | TGTGCCAGCAGTCCCGTATCCGACACCGGGGAGCTGTTTTTT
TRBJ2-5 | few | TRBV3-1 | . | CASSPAVRGTQYF | TGTGCCAGCAGTCCCGCAGTCAGAGGGACCCAGTACTTC
TRBJ2-2 | few | TRBV6-1 | . | CAISRRGVHGELFF | TGTGCCATAAGCAGAAGGGGGGTCCACGGGGAGCTGTTTTTT
TRBJ2-7 | . | TRBV15 | . | CATSRGTDSWDQYF | TGTGCCACCAGCAGAGGCACGGACTCCTGGGATCAGTACTTC
TRBJ2-5 | many | TRBV28 | TRBD1 | CASSVDRGPLETQYF | TGTGCCAGCAGTGTCGACAGGGGGCCGTTGGAGACCCAGTACTTC
TRBJ2-5 | many | TRBV27 | TRBD2 | CASSHGTSGRLETQYF | TGTGCCAGCAGTCACGGGACTAGCGGGAGGTTAGAGACCCAGTACTTC
TRBJ2-5 | . | TRBV28 | TRBD2 | CASSPSFGLAGYQETQYF | TGTGCCAGCAGCCCATCTTTCGGACTAGCGGGGTACCAAGAGACCCAGTACTTC
TRBJ2-7 | many | TRBV6-5 | TRBD1 | CASSYGDRGYEQYF | TGTGCCAGCAGTTACGGCGACAGGGGCTACGAGCAGTACTTC
TRBJ1-6 | many | TRBV3-1 | . | CASSQWGPSNSPLHF | TGTGCCAGCAGCCAATGGGGGCCCAGTAATTCACCCCTCCACTTT
TRBJ2-4 | many | TRBV6-5 | . | CASSYSPYQLAKNIQYF | TGTGCCAGCAGTTACTCTCCGTATCAACTAGCCAAAAACATTCAGTACTTC
TRBJ1-2 | few | TRBV30 | TRBD1 | CAWSTNRGRGYTF | TGTGCCTGGAGTACCAACAGGGGGCGCGGCTACACCTTC
TRBJ1-5 | many | TRBV28 | TRBD1 | CASTTGQGAGQPQHF | TGTGCCAGCACCACGGGACAGGGGGCGGGGCAGCCCCAGCATTTT
TRBJ1-1 | many | TRBV30 | . | CAWRGGTEAFF | TGTGCCTGGAGGGGGGGCACTGAAGCTTTCTTT